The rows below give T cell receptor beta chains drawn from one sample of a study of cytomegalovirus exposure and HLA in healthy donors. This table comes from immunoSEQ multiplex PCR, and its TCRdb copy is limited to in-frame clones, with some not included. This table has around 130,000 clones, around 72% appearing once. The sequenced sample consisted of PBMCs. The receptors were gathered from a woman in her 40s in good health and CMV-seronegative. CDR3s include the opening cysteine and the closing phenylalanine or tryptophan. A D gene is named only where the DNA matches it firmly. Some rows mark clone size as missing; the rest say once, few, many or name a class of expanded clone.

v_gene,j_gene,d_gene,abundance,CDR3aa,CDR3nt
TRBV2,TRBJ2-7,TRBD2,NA,CASTPGGGEQYF,TGTGCCAGCACCCCGGGCGGGGGGGAGCAGTACTTC
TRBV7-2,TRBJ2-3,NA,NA,CASSLDGGSAVGDTQYF,TGTGCCAGCAGCTTAGATGGGGGGAGCGCGGTAGGAGATACGCAGTATTTT
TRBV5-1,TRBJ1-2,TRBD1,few,CASSRGTGGISYTF,TGCGCCAGCAGCCGAGGGACAGGGGGAATTAGCTACACCTTC
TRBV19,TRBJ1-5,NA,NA,CASSPGNQPQHF,TGTGCCAGTAGTCCGGGGAATCAGCCCCAGCATTTT
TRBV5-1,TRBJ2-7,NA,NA,CASSLAIGTDEQYF,TGCGCCAGCAGCTTGGCCATCGGAACAGACGAGCAGTACTTC
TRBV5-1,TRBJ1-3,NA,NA,CASSSQGISGNTIYF,TGCGCCAGCAGCTCGCAGGGGATCTCTGGAAACACCATATATTTT
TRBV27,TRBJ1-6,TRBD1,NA,CASSSGQGKISPLHF,TGTGCCAGCAGTTCGGGACAGGGGAAGATTTCACCCCTCCACTTT
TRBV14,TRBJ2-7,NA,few,CASSRRHLPGVQYF,TGTGCCAGCAGCCGTCGGCACTTACCCGGGGTGCAGTACTTC
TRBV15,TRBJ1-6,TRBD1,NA,CATSREFPGQPYNSPLHF,TGTGCCACCAGCAGAGAGTTTCCGGGACAGCCGTATAATTCACCCCTCCACTTT
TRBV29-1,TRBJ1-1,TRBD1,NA,CSVEGPTGVDTEAFF,TGCAGCGTTGAAGGCCCGACAGGGGTAGACACTGAAGCTTTCTTT
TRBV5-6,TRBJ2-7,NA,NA,CASSEGVSPPQYF,TGTGCCAGCAGCGAGGGGGTTAGTCCCCCCCAGTACTTC
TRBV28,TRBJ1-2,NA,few,CASSPLTSGFGYGYTF,TGTGCCAGCAGTCCCCTAACGTCGGGGTTCGGCTATGGCTACACCTTC
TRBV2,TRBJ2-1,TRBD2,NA,CASSKLAGGPNEQFF,TGTGCCAGCAGCAAACTAGCGGGGGGGCCCAATGAGCAGTTCTTC
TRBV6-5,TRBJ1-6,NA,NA,CASSYNSAAHNSPLHF,TGTGCCAGCAGTTACAACTCGGCGGCTCATAATTCACCCCTCCACTTT
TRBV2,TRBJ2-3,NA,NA,CASRQGGLSTDTQYF,TGTGCCAGCAGGCAGGGGGGTTTGAGCACAGATACGCAGTATTTT
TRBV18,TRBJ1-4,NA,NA,CASSPTENEKLFF,TGTGCCAGCTCGCCAACAGAAAATGAAAAACTGTTTTTT
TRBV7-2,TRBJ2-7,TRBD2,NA,CASSFRLAGGSSEQYF,TGTGCCAGCAGCTTTAGACTAGCGGGAGGAAGTAGCGAGCAGTACTTC
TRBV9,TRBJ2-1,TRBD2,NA,CASRPFSGSGSNEQFF,TGTGCCAGCAGGCCATTTAGCGGGAGTGGCAGCAATGAGCAGTTCTTC
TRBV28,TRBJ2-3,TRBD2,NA,CASRPPGGSGRLDTQYF,TGTGCCAGCAGACCCCCCGGGGGTAGCGGGAGACTAGATACGCAGTATTTT
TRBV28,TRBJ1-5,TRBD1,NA,CASSFIDRANQPQHF,TGTGCCAGCAGTTTTATAGACAGGGCGAATCAGCCCCAGCATTTT
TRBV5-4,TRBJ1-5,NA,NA,CASSSGPNQPQHF,TGTGCCAGCAGCTCGGGTCCCAATCAGCCCCAGCATTTT
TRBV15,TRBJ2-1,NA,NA,CATSRDGGTGNEQFF,TGTGCCACCAGCAGAGATGGGGGGACGGGCAATGAGCAGTTCTTC
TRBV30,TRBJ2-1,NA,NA,CAWSDVQGRVDNEQFF,TGTGCCTGGAGTGACGTTCAGGGGCGAGTCGACAATGAGCAGTTCTTC
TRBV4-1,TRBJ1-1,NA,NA,CASSSYTGINTEAFF,TGCGCCAGCAGCTCATATACAGGGATCAACACTGAAGCTTTCTTT
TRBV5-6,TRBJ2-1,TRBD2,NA,CASSLSGGASYNEQFF,TGTGCCAGCAGCTTGAGCGGGGGGGCGTCCTACAATGAGCAGTTCTTC